The 17 T cell receptor beta chains listed next were all sequenced from one sample in a study of blood T cell repertoires in COVID-19. TCRdb's table, derived via immunoSEQ multiplex PCR, lists solely in-frame clones and lacks some. The data hold roughly 220,000 clones, with around 80% observed a single time. Source material: peripheral blood. The receptors shown here come from a woman aged 40 to 55 who had recovered from COVID-19.

The J gene is TRBJ2-7, the V gene TRBV10-3, with no clear D. V lost 3 bases and J lost 0, with 9 bases in between. The CDR3 has 14 amino acids. CDR1 is ENHRY, CDR2 SYGVKD, per germline. DNA of the CDR3: TGTGCCATCAGTGAACAGCCGAGCTCCTACGAGCAGTACTTC. Translated: CAISEQPSSYEQYF.

The chain has TRBV7-2 and TRBJ1-5; D is undetermined. This CDR3 region has 13 residues. The germline CDR1 and CDR2 sequences are SGHTA and FQGNSA. The V end lost 3 bases, the J end lost 5 bases, and 8 bases lay between the germline ends. DNA of the CDR3: TGTGCCAGCAGCTTGTCCCGGTATCAGCCCCAGCATTTT. Translating gives CASSLSRYQPQHF.

The CDR3 loop reads CASSYGLSRSYNEQFF. CDR3 nucleotides: TGTGCCAGCAGTTATGGACTAAGTCGCTCCTACAATGAGCAGTTCTTC. The rearrangement joins TRBV11-2 to TRBJ2-1; D is possibly TRBD2 (6 bases). The CDR3 extends over 16 amino acids. CDR1 SGHAT and CDR2 FQNNGV come from the germline V gene. Trimming took 6 bases from V and 0 from J, leaving 15 bases between them.

Here the CDR3 reads CASSQGRQPSYEQYF. As DNA, the CDR3 is TGTGCCAGCAGCCAAGGGCGACAGCCTTCCTACGAGCAGTACTTC. The chain combines TRBV3-1 (or the pseudogene TRBV3-2) with TRBJ2-7, with a possible D match to TRBD1 (5 bases). The CDR3 runs 15 residues. Trimming left V 1 base short and J 1 base short, with 11 bases between. The germline V gene encodes CDR1 LGHDT and CDR2 YNNKEL (reference sequence).

The J gene is TRBJ1-5, the V gene TRBV28; no reliable D call. V lost 4 bases, J lost 5 bases, and 9 bases lay in between. CDR3 length: 13 amino acids. In germline, CDR1 is MDHEN, CDR2 SYDVKM. Here the CDR3 DNA reads TGTGCCAGCAGTTCCCCAGGTCATCAGCCCCAGCATTTT. This gives the protein CASSSPGHQPQHF. The variable domain in full, with the rest retrieved from reference TRBV28 and TRBJ1-5, is DVKVTQSSRYLVKRTGEKVFLECVQDMDHENMFWYRQDPGLGLRLIYFSYDVKMKEKGDIPEGYSVSREKKERFSLILESASTNQTSMYLCASSSPGHQPQHFGDGTRLSIL.

The V and J genes are TRBV24-1 and TRBJ2-2; D unresolved. CDR3 length equals 15 residues. Germline lookup yields CDR1 KGHDR and CDR2 SFDVKD. Trimming cost V 3 bases and J 3 bases, with 10 bases left between them. CDR3: CATSDASQDTGELFF. The CDR3 coding sequence is TGTGCCACCAGTGATGCTTCGCAGGACACCGGGGAGCTGTTTTTT.

This sequence joins TRBV19 and TRBJ2-7, with 9 bases aligning to TRBD1. V shed 6 bases and J 5 bases; nucleotides not matched to a gene: 5. This CDR3 spans 13 amino acids. Looked up from germline, CDR1 is LNHDA and CDR2 is SQIVND (reference sequence). The chain's CDR3 is CASRATGGNEQYF. Written as DNA, the CDR3 is TGTGCCAGTAGGGCGACAGGGGGTAACGAGCAGTACTTC.

The genes are TRBV18 and TRBJ1-4, with 7 bases identical to TRBD1. The junction had 6 bases not matched to a gene; V was cut back by 6 bases and J by 8 bases. The germline V gene encodes CDR1 KGHSH and CDR2 LQKENI. The CDR3 runs 13 residues. The CDR3: CASSRDREEKLFF. The CDR3 DNA reads as TGTGCCAGCTCCCGAGACAGGGAGGAAAAACTGTTTTTT.

The chain uses TRBV7-2 and TRBJ2-7; 10 bases map to TRBD1. The CDR3 runs to 12 residues. CDR1 SGHTA and CDR2 FQGNSA come from the germline V gene. V trimming: 5 bases; J trimming: 11 bases; junction bases outside the gene matches: 6. The DNA of the CDR3 is TGTGCCAGCAGCCCCGCGACAGGGGGCAAGTACTTC. This sequence encodes CASSPATGGKYF.

V gene TRBV6-2 or TRBV6-3 combines with J gene TRBJ1-2; 7 nucleotides align to TRBD1. V was clipped by 6 bases and J by 8 bases; unmatched bases: 6. From germline, CDR1 is MNHEY and CDR2 SVGEGT. CDR3 length equals 12 residues. The CDR3 here is CASSRTGAGYTF. For the CDR3, the DNA is TGTGCCAGCAGCCGCACAGGGGCGGGCTACACCTTC.

V usage is TRBV13 and J usage is TRBJ1-5; 7 nucleotides align to TRBD1. V lost 5 bases and J lost 4; bases outside the gene matches: 5. Germline values: CDR1 PRHDT, CDR2 FYEKMQ (reference sequence). CDR3 length: 14 amino acids. The CDR3 DNA follows: TGTGCCAGCAGCCAGGACAGGAAGAATCAGCCCCAGCATTTT. This codes for CASSQDRKNQPQHF.

This chain links TRBV12-3 or TRBV12-4 with TRBJ1-2, with D hard to call. Trimming pared 2 bases from V and 6 bases from J, leaving 7 bases between. The CDR3 length is 12 residues. CDR3 DNA: TGTGCCAGCAGTTTAAGAATAGATGGCTACACCTTC. This sequence encodes CASSLRIDGYTF.

The chain combines TRBV5-5 with TRBJ2-3, with D tentatively TRBD2 (7 bases). Germline loops: CDR1 SGHKS, CDR2 YYEKEE (reference sequence). CDR3 length: 17 residues. Trimming removed 2 bases from V and 5 bases from J, with 21 bases in between. CDR3: CASSFRFDGGRGDTQYF. The CDR3 DNA follows: TGTGCCAGCAGCTTTCGGTTTGACGGGGGGCGTGGAGATACGCAGTATTTT. Full variable domain (missing parts from reference TRBV5-5 and TRBJ2-3): DAGVTQSPTHLIKTRGQQVTLRCSPISGHKSVSWYQQVLGQGPQFIFQYYEKEERGRGNFPDRFSARQFPNYSSELNVNALLLGDSALYLCASSFRFDGGRGDTQYFGPGTRLTVL.

V is TRBV12-5 and J is TRBJ1-4, with D tentatively TRBD1 (5 bases). V lost 0 bases, J lost 4 bases, and 12 bases lay in between. This CDR3 contains 16 residues. Germline CDR1 LGHNT, CDR2 FRNRAP. The CDR3 nucleotides read TGTGCTAGTGGTTTGGTGACGGGGGAGTATAATGAAAAACTGTTTTTT. Encoded protein: CASGLVTGEYNEKLFF.

This clone was detected only once. The J gene is TRBJ2-3, the V gene TRBV24-1; no reliable D call. From germline, CDR1 is KGHDR and CDR2 SFDVKD. V lost 2 bases to trimming and J lost 3 bases, with 8 bases between them. This CDR3 has 14 amino acids. This chain's CDR3 is CATSDSLRTDTQYF. The CDR3 coding sequence is TGTGCCACCAGTGATTCCCTGAGGACAGATACGCAGTATTTT.

J is TRBJ2-5 and V is TRBV4-1, with D hard to call. This CDR3 spans 15 amino acids. The germline V and J ends were trimmed by 0 bases and 6 bases, with 14 bases remaining between them. CDR1 and CDR2 from the germline V gene are MGHRA and YSYEKL. CDR3 bases: TGCGCCAGCAGCCAAGATCAGGCCACCCGCCAGACCCAGTACTTC. It yields the protein CASSQDQATRQTQYF.

The V and J genes are TRBV7-2 and TRBJ2-3; D is perhaps TRBD2 (5 bases). The CDR3 contains 15 residues. Germline lookup yields CDR1 SGHTA and CDR2 FQGNSA. V lost 1 base and J lost 0, with 8 bases in between. CDR3 sequence (DNA): TGTGCCAGCAGCTTAGTCGGGGTGAGCACAGATACGCAGTATTTT. Its protein is CASSLVGVSTDTQYF.